A selection of T cell receptor beta chains follows, all from one sample in a study of T-cell memory formation after mild COVID-19. In TCRdb, the 5' RACE reads were re-called with MiXCR into one record per CDR3 protein. The table lists 90,000 to 120,000 distinct CDR3 sequences, roughly 14% of them singletons. Source material: PBMCs or a T cell subset sorted from them (not recorded which). These receptors came from a man aged 18 to 35 who had mild COVID-19 (a few samples of this study predate the infection). Cell type and time point are not known. Both conserved end residues are part of each CDR3. The D gene is left open where the match is weak. Clone size is stated in some rows and not others, as once, few, many or a class when expanded.

clone_size: few; d_call: TRBD2; j_call: TRBJ2-1; v_call: TRBV2; cdr3_length: 17; cdr3_aa: CASSEAGTSGKMGEQFF; cdr3_nt: TGTGCCAGCAGTGAAGCGGGGACTAGCGGGAAAATGGGTGAGCAGTTCTTC
clone_size: .; d_call: .; j_call: TRBJ2-3; v_call: TRBV19; cdr3_length: 17; cdr3_aa: CATQSGLPAGITDTQYF; cdr3_nt: TGTGCCACCCAATCGGGACTCCCTGCTGGTATCACAGATACGCAGTATTTT
clone_size: many; d_call: .; j_call: TRBJ1-2; v_call: TRBV28; cdr3_length: 14; cdr3_aa: CATRGGRENYGYTF; cdr3_nt: TGTGCCACCCGGGGGGGGCGAGAGAACTATGGCTACACCTTC
clone_size: many; d_call: TRBD1; j_call: TRBJ1-1; v_call: TRBV10-3; cdr3_length: 17; cdr3_aa: CAISGHSDRRLNTEAFF; cdr3_nt: TGTGCCATCAGTGGACATTCGGACAGGCGACTGAACACTGAAGCTTTCTTT
clone_size: .; d_call: TRBD1; j_call: TRBJ2-1; v_call: TRBV6-5; cdr3_length: 15; cdr3_aa: CASSYWDRDYNEQFF; cdr3_nt: TGTGCCAGCAGTTACTGGGACAGGGACTACAATGAGCAGTTCTTC
clone_size: .; d_call: TRBD1; j_call: TRBJ2-5; v_call: TRBV4-3; cdr3_length: 17; cdr3_aa: CASSQEGGRGRLETQYF; cdr3_nt: TGCGCCAGCAGCCAAGAAGGTGGCAGGGGGCGATTAGAGACCCAGTACTTC
clone_size: few; d_call: .; j_call: TRBJ2-5; v_call: TRBV11-1; cdr3_length: 15; cdr3_aa: CASSLFLSQWETQYF; cdr3_nt: .
clone_size: .; d_call: .; j_call: TRBJ2-7; v_call: TRBV7-2; cdr3_length: 16; cdr3_aa: CASSPSYQTGSYEQYF; cdr3_nt: TGTGCCAGCAGCCCTAGCTACCAAACTGGGTCCTACGAGCAGTACTTC
clone_size: few; d_call: .; j_call: TRBJ1-1; v_call: TRBV12-5; cdr3_length: 15; cdr3_aa: CASGFVAAVNTEAFF; cdr3_nt: TGTGCTAGTGGTTTCGTGGCAGCCGTGAACACTGAAGCTTTCTTT
clone_size: .; d_call: .; j_call: TRBJ2-1; v_call: TRBV3-1; cdr3_length: 17; cdr3_aa: CASSQDGSRAHYNEQFF; cdr3_nt: TGTGCCAGCAGCCAAGATGGATCCCGAGCCCACTACAATGAGCAGTTCTTC
clone_size: .; d_call: .; j_call: TRBJ2-1; v_call: TRBV5-1; cdr3_length: 14; cdr3_aa: CASSLVQGINEQFF; cdr3_nt: TGCGCCAGCAGCTTGGTTCAGGGAATCAATGAGCAGTTCTTC
clone_size: .; d_call: .; j_call: TRBJ2-3; v_call: TRBV20-1; cdr3_length: 17; cdr3_aa: CSARDGDRGFSADTQYF; cdr3_nt: TGCAGTGCTAGAGATGGGGACCGTGGTTTTTCGGCAGATACGCAGTATTTT
clone_size: few; d_call: TRBD1; j_call: TRBJ1-1; v_call: TRBV13; cdr3_length: 13; cdr3_aa: CASIQGVNTEAFF; cdr3_nt: TGTGCCAGCATACAGGGGGTGAACACTGAAGCTTTCTTT
clone_size: .; d_call: TRBD1; j_call: TRBJ2-3; v_call: TRBV7-8; cdr3_length: 15; cdr3_aa: CASSFVTGWTDTQYF; cdr3_nt: TGTGCCAGCAGCTTTGTGACAGGGTGGACAGATACGCAGTATTTT
clone_size: .; d_call: .; j_call: TRBJ2-1; v_call: TRBV7-3; cdr3_length: 14; cdr3_aa: CASSDRDAGNEQFF; cdr3_nt: TGTGCCAGCAGCGATAGGGACGCGGGGAATGAGCAGTTCTTC
clone_size: many; d_call: TRBD1; j_call: TRBJ2-7; v_call: TRBV5-1; cdr3_length: 15; cdr3_aa: CASSLEGQGADEQYF; cdr3_nt: TGCGCCAGCAGCTTGGAGGGACAGGGGGCTGATGAGCAGTACTTC
clone_size: few; d_call: TRBD1; j_call: TRBJ2-5; v_call: TRBV2; cdr3_length: 16; cdr3_aa: CASSDPGQGGSETQYF; cdr3_nt: TGTGCCAGCAGCGACCCGGGACAGGGAGGTTCAGAGACCCAGTACTTC
clone_size: few; d_call: TRBD1; j_call: TRBJ1-2; v_call: TRBV29-1; cdr3_length: 14; cdr3_aa: CSVQTGQEDYGYTF; cdr3_nt: TGCAGCGTGCAGACAGGGCAGGAGGATTATGGCTACACCTTC
clone_size: .; d_call: .; j_call: TRBJ2-7; v_call: TRBV6-2/TRBV6-3; cdr3_length: 12; cdr3_aa: CASTEGFYEQYF; cdr3_nt: TGTGCCAGCACCGAGGGTTTCTACGAGCAGTACTTC
clone_size: .; d_call: .; j_call: TRBJ2-5; v_call: TRBV27; cdr3_length: 14; cdr3_aa: CASSWSGYQETQYF; cdr3_nt: TGTGCCAGCAGTTGGTCGGGGTATCAAGAGACCCAGTACTTC
clone_size: .; d_call: .; j_call: TRBJ2-4; v_call: TRBV6-2/TRBV6-3; cdr3_length: 14; cdr3_aa: CASRDRGAKNIQYF; cdr3_nt: TGTGCCAGCAGAGATAGGGGAGCCAAAAACATTCAGTACTTC
clone_size: .; d_call: .; j_call: TRBJ2-7; v_call: TRBV25-1; cdr3_length: 12; cdr3_aa: CASSDPGRNAYF; cdr3_nt: TGTGCCAGCAGTGACCCCGGCCGAAATGCGTACTTC
clone_size: .; d_call: TRBD1; j_call: TRBJ1-2; v_call: TRBV19; cdr3_length: 15; cdr3_aa: CASSARDSSNYGYTF; cdr3_nt: TGTGCCAGTTCTGCTCGGGACAGCTCTAACTATGGCTACACCTTC
clone_size: many; d_call: .; j_call: TRBJ2-3; v_call: TRBV4-2; cdr3_length: 16; cdr3_aa: CASSRFPSGSTDTQYF; cdr3_nt: TGTGCCAGCAGCCGGTTCCCCTCGGGGAGCACAGATACGCAGTATTTT
clone_size: .; d_call: .; j_call: TRBJ2-1; v_call: TRBV7-6; cdr3_length: 15; cdr3_aa: CASTAMGGPYNEQFF; cdr3_nt: TGTGCCAGCACCGCGATGGGGGGCCCCTACAATGAGCAGTTCTTC
clone_size: many; d_call: TRBD1; j_call: TRBJ1-2; v_call: TRBV4-2; cdr3_length: 16; cdr3_aa: CASSQVGTGDNYGYTF; cdr3_nt: TGTGCCAGCAGCCAGGTCGGGACAGGCGATAACTATGGCTACACCTTC
clone_size: few; d_call: TRBD2; j_call: TRBJ2-7; v_call: TRBV12-5; cdr3_length: 15; cdr3_aa: CASGLPGTKGDEQYF; cdr3_nt: TGTGCTAGTGGTCTACCCGGGACTAAAGGTGACGAGCAGTACTTC
clone_size: few; d_call: .; j_call: TRBJ2-5; v_call: TRBV27; cdr3_length: 12; cdr3_aa: CASSNLQETQYF; cdr3_nt: TGTGCCAGCAGTAATCTTCAGGAGACCCAGTACTTC
clone_size: few; d_call: .; j_call: TRBJ2-7; v_call: TRBV6-2/TRBV6-3; cdr3_length: 15; cdr3_aa: CAIGGSGTSSYEQYF; cdr3_nt: TGTGCCATCGGAGGATCAGGGACATCCTCCTACGAGCAGTACTTC
clone_size: .; d_call: .; j_call: TRBJ1-2; v_call: TRBV20-1; cdr3_length: 12; cdr3_aa: CSARVTNYGYTF; cdr3_nt: TGCAGTGCTAGGGTTACTAACTATGGCTACACCTTC
clone_size: .; d_call: .; j_call: TRBJ1-1; v_call: TRBV10-3; cdr3_length: 12; cdr3_aa: CAISEPGEGAFF; cdr3_nt: TGTGCCATCAGTGAACCGGGGGAAGGAGCTTTCTTT
clone_size: many; d_call: .; j_call: TRBJ2-3; v_call: TRBV7-6; cdr3_length: 13; cdr3_aa: CASSTGRGDTQYF; cdr3_nt: TGTGCCAGCAGCACAGGGAGGGGAGATACGCAGTATTTT
clone_size: few; d_call: TRBD2; j_call: TRBJ2-3; v_call: TRBV4-2; cdr3_length: 15; cdr3_aa: CASSQTGGFTDTQYF; cdr3_nt: TGTGCCAGCAGCCAAACGGGGGGTTTCACAGATACGCAGTATTTT
clone_size: .; d_call: .; j_call: TRBJ1-1; v_call: TRBV12-3/TRBV12-4; cdr3_length: 14; cdr3_aa: CASSLDTMNTEAFF; cdr3_nt: TGTGCCAGCAGTTTAGACACAATGAACACTGAAGCTTTCTTT
clone_size: few; d_call: .; j_call: TRBJ1-6; v_call: TRBV2; cdr3_length: 17; cdr3_aa: CASSEPVEEGFGSPLHF; cdr3_nt: TGTGCCAGCAGTGAACCCGTAGAAGAGGGTTTTGGCTCACCCCTCCACTTT
clone_size: .; d_call: .; j_call: TRBJ2-1; v_call: TRBV20-1; cdr3_length: 10; cdr3_aa: CSGSYGEQFF; cdr3_nt: TGCAGTGGCAGTTACGGTGAGCAGTTCTTC
clone_size: .; d_call: .; j_call: TRBJ2-5; v_call: TRBV5-4; cdr3_length: 15; cdr3_aa: CASSLVGGLEETQYF; cdr3_nt: TGTGCCAGCAGCTTGGTGGGGGGTTTGGAAGAGACCCAGTACTTC
clone_size: .; d_call: .; j_call: TRBJ1-6; v_call: TRBV4-1; cdr3_length: 15; cdr3_aa: CASSQDPGMNSPLHF; cdr3_nt: TGCGCCAGCAGCCAAGATCCTGGGATGAATTCACCCCTCCACTTT
clone_size: many; d_call: TRBD2; j_call: TRBJ2-3; v_call: TRBV4-1; cdr3_length: 14; cdr3_aa: CASSQPAGGDTQYF; cdr3_nt: TGCGCCAGCAGCCAACCCGCGGGGGGGGATACGCAGTATTTT
clone_size: .; d_call: .; j_call: TRBJ2-1; v_call: TRBV6-2/TRBV6-3; cdr3_length: 13; cdr3_aa: CASSYTTWDEQFF; cdr3_nt: TGTGCCAGCAGTTACACCACTTGGGATGAGCAGTTCTTC
clone_size: few; d_call: .; j_call: TRBJ1-1; v_call: TRBV19; cdr3_length: 16; cdr3_aa: CASSLRGIGRDTEAFF; cdr3_nt: TGTGCCAGTAGTCTTAGAGGGATTGGGAGAGATACTGAAGCTTTCTTT
clone_size: many; d_call: TRBD1; j_call: TRBJ2-3; v_call: TRBV9; cdr3_length: 14; cdr3_aa: CASSLDRNTDTQYF; cdr3_nt: TGTGCCAGCAGTTTGGACAGGAACACAGATACGCAGTATTTT
clone_size: many; d_call: .; j_call: TRBJ2-1; v_call: TRBV20-1; cdr3_length: 11; cdr3_aa: CSARLGGEQFF; cdr3_nt: TGCAGTGCTAGGCTCGGCGGCGAGCAGTTCTTC
clone_size: few; d_call: .; j_call: TRBJ1-2; v_call: TRBV10-1; cdr3_length: 13; cdr3_aa: CASSESRTYGYTF; cdr3_nt: TGCGCCAGCAGTGAGTCAAGGACCTATGGCTACACCTTC
clone_size: .; d_call: .; j_call: TRBJ1-4; v_call: TRBV27; cdr3_length: 14; cdr3_aa: CASSLQGSNEKLFF; cdr3_nt: TGTGCCAGCAGTTTACAGGGGTCTAATGAAAAACTGTTTTTT
clone_size: few; d_call: TRBD2; j_call: TRBJ2-1; v_call: TRBV7-9; cdr3_length: 14; cdr3_aa: CASSLWWGGNEQFF; cdr3_nt: TGTGCCAGCAGCTTATGGTGGGGGGGCAATGAGCAGTTCTTC